One T cell receptor beta chain is described in this entry. This record belongs to a study of blood T cell repertoires in COVID-19. Study-wide context: Collection of acute and convalescent COVID-19 samples took place in the United States, Italy and Spain. The analysed material was cDNA or gDNA that came from T cells, B-cell-depleted T cells, or PBMCs.

The CDR3 is 14 residues long. In germline, CDR1 is SGHTA, CDR2 FQGNSA. Trimming at V came to 6 bases and at J to 0 bases, leaving 3 bases not matched to a gene. Per the original methods: Reference gene primer amplification yielded estimated nucleated cell counts. Generated by immunoSEQ multiplex PCR, the TCRdb table keeps only in-frame clones and is missing some. V and J calls and clone size are copied from that table; D and trimming were computed from the DNA. The sample includes about 190,000 clones, about nine tenths of them seen just once. The sequenced sample consisted of peripheral blood. The chain employs TRBV7-2 and TRBJ2-7, with TRBD2 matching 9 bases. This clonotype originated in a man between 65 and 85 years old with active or convalescent COVID-19. CDR3 amino acids: CASRPSGDSYEQYF. CDR3 DNA: TGTGCCAGCAGACCTAGCGGGGACTCCTACGAGCAGTACTTC.